The 25 T cell receptor beta chains given below trace back to one sample, sequenced in a study of T cell repertoires in cytomegalovirus infection. Antigen specificity for these receptors is unknown. MiXCR, run by TCRdb on the reads, gives a single entry per CDR3 protein. The sample has some 220,000 distinct CDR3 sequences, 35% to 40% seen once. The sample consisted of CD8+ T cells from cultured PBMCs, taken from culture after CMV antigen stimulation. Every receptor here comes from a human donor in good health (CMV status not recorded). Some clones in this sample may be carry-over from other donors' samples.

This clonotype occurred a few times. The chain has TRBV7-3 and TRBJ1-5; no reliable D call. The CDR3 is 13 amino acids. V was trimmed by 3 bases and J by 0 bases, leaving 3 bases between them. CDR1 SGHTA and CDR2 FQGTGA come from the germline V gene. CDR3 bases: TGTGCCAGCAGCTTTGATAGCAATCAGCCCCAGCATTTT. Its protein product is CASSFDSNQPQHF. The variable domain in full, completed from reference TRBV7-3 and TRBJ1-5, reads GAGVSQTPSNKVTEKGKYVELRCDPISGHTALYWYRQSLGQGPEFLIYFQGTGAADDSGLPNDRFFAVRPEGSVSTLKIQRTERGDSAVYLCASSFDSNQPQHFGDGTRLSIL.

CDR3 DNA: TGTGCCAGCAGTTTATGGGACAGGGATGCAGATACGCAGTATTTT. Residues: CASSLWDRDADTQYF. The gene calls are TRBV27 and TRBJ2-3, with TRBD1 matching 9 bases. Germline V gene sequence: CDR1 MNHEY, CDR2 SMNVEV (reference sequence). CDR3 length: 15 residues. The ends lost 1 base at V and 4 bases at J; junction bases unmatched: 3.

The chain has TRBV11-2 and TRBJ1-2; maybe TRBD1 (5 bases). The CDR3 has 19 amino acids. With 2 bases removed from V and 4 bases from J, the gap between germline ends came to 26 bases. CDR1 is SGHAT and CDR2 is FQNNGV in the germline V gene. DNA of the CDR3: TGTGCCAGCAGCTTAAATAAGGGTCAGGGCGACCCCGAAACCTATGGCTACACCTTC. Amino acids: CASSLNKGQGDPETYGYTF.

This clonotype has only a few counts. J is TRBJ1-1 and V is TRBV28; TRBD1 agrees at 7 bases. The V gene's germline CDR1 is MDHEN and CDR2 SYDVKM. CDR3 length: 16 amino acids. The J segment lost 3 bases and the V segment lost 3 bases, leaving 10 bases of the junction unmatched. The DNA for the CDR3 is TGTGCCAGCAGTTTTGACAGGGTAAAGTTGGACACTGAAGCTTTCTTT. This gives the protein CASSFDRVKLDTEAFF.

The V gene is TRBV7-3, the J gene TRBJ2-7; 12 bases align to TRBD1. This CDR3 contains 15 residues. Per the germline V gene, CDR1 is SGHTA and CDR2 is FQGTGA. V shed 0 bases, J shed 5 bases, and the junction held 2 bases outside the gene matches. The CDR3 here is CASSLTGTGGDEQYF. The DNA for the CDR3 is TGTGCCAGCAGCTTAACGGGGACAGGGGGCGACGAGCAGTACTTC. Drawing the rest from reference TRBV7-3 and TRBJ2-7, the complete variable domain is GAGVSQTPSNKVTEKGKYVELRCDPISGHTALYWYRQSLGQGPEFLIYFQGTGAADDSGLPNDRFFAVRPEGSVSTLKIQRTERGDSAVYLCASSLTGTGGDEQYFGPGTRLTVT.

This clonotype appeared a few times. This rearrangement joins TRBV19 to TRBJ2-1; 12 bases agree with TRBD2. Unmatched junction bases numbered 4, after V lost 7 bases and J lost 3 bases. CDR3 length: 15 amino acids. Germline V gives CDR1 LNHDA, CDR2 SQIVND (reference sequence). In DNA, the CDR3 is TGTGCCAGTAACGGACTAGCGGGATTCTACAATGAGCAGTTCTTC. Translating it yields CASNGLAGFYNEQFF.

The rearrangement joins TRBV7-9 to TRBJ1-6; the D gene is possibly TRBD1 (5 bases). This CDR3 is 18 amino acids long. V lost 1 base, J lost 7 bases, and 20 bases lay in between. Germline lookup yields CDR1 SEHNR and CDR2 FQNEAQ (reference sequence). DNA for the CDR3: TGTGCCAGCAGCTTAGGGGCGCTGTCACGGGACGGAAATTCACCCCTCCACTTT. Translating it yields CASSLGALSRDGNSPLHF.

The rearrangement links TRBV10-2 to TRBJ2-2; D possibly corresponds to TRBD1 (5 bases). V lost 5 bases and J lost 5, with 15 bases in between. The CDR3 length is 15 residues. Germline CDR1 and CDR2: WSHSY and SAAADI. The DNA of the CDR3 is TGCGCCAGCAGTCTGGACAATCTTAGGACCGGGGAGCTGTTTTTT. Translated, it gives CASSLDNLRTGELFF.

On this clonotype: Sequence at one end of the junction differs from germline and may be a read error. The CDR3 region is CASSRRPRSGYNF. CDR3 bases: TGTGCCAGCAGCAGGAGGCCCCGCTCTGGGTACAACTTC. This chain connects TRBV7-1 to TRBJ1-2; D gene uncertain. TRBV7-1 falls under the ORF class, with uncertain function. This CDR3 comprises 13 residues.

This chain uses TRBV27 with TRBJ2-7; a possible D gene is TRBD2 (5 bases). This CDR3 comprises 14 residues. CDR1 is MNHEY, CDR2 SMNVEV, per germline (reference sequence). V was clipped by 9 bases and J by 3 bases, with 18 bases between them. This CDR3 is CASWAGFTDYEQYF. The CDR3 coding sequence is TGTGCCAGTTGGGCGGGTTTTACCGACTACGAGCAGTACTTC.

This chain uses TRBV11-2 with TRBJ2-3, with a weak D call TRBD1 (6 bases). Looked up from germline, CDR1 is SGHAT and CDR2 is FQNNGV. Trimming pared 6 bases from V and 2 bases from J, leaving 18 bases between. This CDR3 spans 16 amino acids. DNA for the CDR3: TGTGCCAGCAGTGTAGACAGGTACCTCCACACAGATACGCAGTATTTT. Its translation is CASSVDRYLHTDTQYF.

This clonotype was seen only a few times. The chain couples TRBV27 to TRBJ2-7, with D unresolved. Germline CDR1 reads MNHEY; CDR2 reads SMNVEV (reference sequence). V was trimmed by 0 bases and J by 3 bases, leaving 6 bases between them. The CDR3 runs 13 residues. The CDR3 protein is CASSLSGIYEQYF. Written as DNA, the CDR3 is TGTGCCAGCAGTTTATCCGGAATCTACGAGCAGTACTTC.

This sequence joins TRBV11-2 and TRBJ2-6; the D gene is possibly TRBD2 (5 bases). Per the germline V gene, CDR1 is SGHAT and CDR2 is FQNNGV. The CDR3 totals 19 residues. V was cut by 4 bases and J by 2 bases, with 21 bases left in between. CDR3 region: CASSSALAGGLAGANVLTF. The CDR3 DNA reads as TGTGCCAGCAGCTCCGCCCTCGCGGGCGGCTTAGCTGGGGCCAACGTCCTGACTTTC.

V is TRBV7-9 and J is TRBJ2-7; the D gene could be TRBD1 or TRBD2 (5 bases each). This CDR3 has 16 amino acids. V was pared by 5 bases and J by 1 base, with 18 bases between. Germline V gene lookup returns CDR1 SEHNR and CDR2 FQNEAQ (reference sequence). The CDR3 sequence: CASSPTGTPRSYEQYF. CDR3 nucleotides: TGTGCCAGCAGCCCTACCGGGACCCCAAGATCCTACGAGCAGTACTTC.

As concerns this clonotype: Without the conserved terminal phenylalanine or tryptophan, this CDR3 likely stems from a read error. V gene TRBV7-6 combines with J gene TRBJ2-7; 7 bases line up with TRBD1. The germline gives CDR1 SGHVS, CDR2 FNYEAQ. This CDR3 has 15 residues. The CDR3 DNA sequence: TGTGCCAGCAGCTTAGAAGGGACAGCCTCCTACGATCAGTACTAC. Encoded protein: CASSLEGTASYDQYY.

This clonotype was seen once. The chain carries TRBV6-1 and TRBJ2-1; 8 bases are shared with TRBD2. V shed 2 bases, J shed 7 bases, and the junction held 13 bases outside the gene matches. CDR1 and CDR2 from the germline V gene are MNHNS and SASEGT. The CDR3 runs to 17 residues. The CDR3 loop reads CASSERVGAGEWNEQFF. CDR3 bases: TGTGCCAGCAGTGAAAGAGTCGGAGCGGGAGAATGGAATGAGCAGTTCTTC.

This clonotype was observed a few times. This chain connects TRBV7-2 to TRBJ2-7; 10 nucleotides line up with TRBD1. Unmatched junction bases numbered 10, after V lost 3 bases and J lost 5 bases. This CDR3 comprises 16 residues. Germline loops: CDR1 SGHTA, CDR2 FQGNSA. Here the CDR3 DNA reads TGTGCCAGCAGCTTCCGGGCGGGACAGGGGCAAGACGAGCAGTACTTC. This translates into CASSFRAGQGQDEQYF.

This chain links TRBV3-1 with TRBJ2-3, with 9 bases aligning to TRBD2. The CDR3 runs 17 residues. Germline V gives CDR1 LGHDT, CDR2 YNNKEL (reference sequence). V shed 5 bases and J 6 bases; nucleotides not matched to a gene: 15. CDR3 residues: CASSFPTSGPGLDTQYF. The CDR3 bases are TGTGCCAGCAGCTTCCCGACTAGCGGACCTGGGCTGGATACGCAGTATTTT.

This sequence joins TRBV29-1 and TRBJ1-1, with D maybe TRBD1 (5 bases). V lost 6 bases, J lost 1 base, and 12 bases lay in between. The CDR3 covers 13 residues. Looked up from germline, CDR1 is SQVTM and CDR2 is ANQGSEA. Here the CDR3 DNA reads TGCAGCGTCACCCTACAGGAGAACACTGAAGCTTTCTTT. Translated: CSVTLQENTEAFF.

J is TRBJ2-3 and V is TRBV9; D not certain. The CDR3 sequence is 12 residues long. Trimming took off 4 bases at V and 9 bases at J, with 12 bases between the two ends. Germline CDR1 and CDR2: SGDLS and YYNGEE. The chain's CDR3 is CASSPPSDTQYF. The CDR3 DNA follows: TGTGCCAGCAGCCCCCCGAGTGACACGCAGTATTTT. Full variable domain (outside the CDR3, taken from reference TRBV9 and TRBJ2-3): DSGVTQTPKHLITATGQRVTLRCSPRSGDLSVYWYQQSLDQGLQFLIQYYNGEERAKGNILERFSAQQFPDLHSELNLSSLELGDSALYFCASSPPSDTQYFGPGTRLTVL.

In DNA, the CDR3 is TGTGCCAGCAGCTATACGGCAAGTAGCAATCAGCCCCAGCATTTT. It translates to CASSYTASSNQPQHF. The chain couples TRBV7-2 to TRBJ1-5; D unresolved. This CDR3 spans 15 amino acids. CDR1 and CDR2 from the germline V gene are SGHTA and FQGNSA. The V gene lost 4 bases and the J gene lost 0 bases, with 10 bases spanning the gap.

CDR3 amino acids: CASSTLTRVNTEAFF. Written as DNA, the CDR3 is TGTGCCAGTAGTACGTTGACGAGAGTAAACACTGAAGCTTTCTTT. V and J are TRBV19 and TRBJ1-1; D remains unclear. Germline CDR1 is LNHDA and CDR2 is SQIVND (reference sequence). The CDR3 runs 15 residues. V lost 4 bases, J lost 2 bases, and 14 bases lay in between.

V is TRBV6-2 or TRBV6-3 and J is TRBJ1-1; 8 nucleotides match TRBD1. CDR3 length: 14 amino acids. Germline V gene data show CDR1 as MNHEY and CDR2 as SVGEGT. V was pared by 4 bases and J by 3 bases, with 4 bases of the junction left unmatched. CDR3 DNA sequence: TGTGCCAGCAGTTTTCTGGACAGGGACACTGAAGCTTTCTTT. Amino acid sequence: CASSFLDRDTEAFF.

The chain joins TRBV11-2 to TRBJ2-7; TRBD1 aligns across 8 bases. The J segment lost 2 bases and the V segment lost 7 bases, leaving 7 bases of the junction unmatched. The CDR3 extends over 14 amino acids. Germline V gene lookup returns CDR1 SGHAT and CDR2 FQNNGV. The CDR3 DNA sequence: TGTGCCAGCAACCAGGGACAGGCCACCTACGAGCAGTACTTC. This translates into CASNQGQATYEQYF.

V is TRBV27 and J is TRBJ2-5; D not resolved. The CDR3 has 15 residues. The V gene lost 8 bases and the J gene lost 5 bases, with 21 bases spanning the gap. Per germline, CDR1 MNHEY and CDR2 SMNVEV (reference sequence). CDR3 sequence reads: CASSPQMTWMETQYF. CDR3 DNA: TGTGCCAGCTCCCCCCAAATGACGTGGATGGAGACCCAGTACTTC.